This TCR beta chain was retrieved from a study of vaccination effects on CD4 cells after COVID-19. Study results and caveats: Cross-reaction with common cold coronaviruses was seen in only 1 of 255 vaccine-induced clones from healthy vaccinees. Substantial clonal contraction characterized both infection- and vaccine-induced clones late after vaccination.

The table lists this clone with a count of one. Antigen: not known. Profiled with immunoSEQ multiplex PCR; TCRdb holds only in-frame clones, not every one. The sample records 70,000 or so clones, about 78% being singletons. ViraFEST expansion of antigen-specific CD4+ T cells with viral peptide pools preceded sequencing. Having been cultured for approximately ten days, the cells underwent CD4+ T cell isolation. The vaccine recipients had no prior SARS-CoV-2 infection, with negative nucleocapsid antibodies. Some 2 million PBMC per well received about 9.8 IU/ml IL-2 and around 9.8 ug/ml peptides in culture. A half-medium replacement with IL-2 medium was carried out on days 3 and 7. The CDR3 is 15 amino acids. The germline V gene has CDR1 SGHTA and CDR2 FQGTGA. V lost 5 bases, J lost 0 bases, and 2 bases stayed unmatched.

The origin of this receptor is a human donor who received a COVID-19 vaccine. Sequenced here: CD4+ T cells from PBMCs cultured with SARS-CoV-2 spike peptides, sampled before COVID-19 vaccination. The V and J genes are TRBV7-3 and TRBJ2-2, with 8 nucleotides matching TRBD2. The DNA of the CDR3 is TGTGCCAGCAGCCCCGGGGGGGCGAACACCGGGGAGCTGTTTTTT. It is translated as CASSPGGANTGELFF. Using reference TRBV7-3 and TRBJ2-2 for the parts outside the CDR3, the full variable domain is GAGVSQTPSNKVTEKGKYVELRCDPISGHTALYWYRQSLGQGPEFLIYFQGTGAADDSGLPNDRFFAVRPEGSVSTLKIQRTERGDSAVYLCASSPGGANTGELFFGEGSRLTVL.